This TCR beta chain emerged from a study of blood T cell repertoires in COVID-19. Study context: The samples span acute and convalescent COVID-19 from the United States, Italy and Spain. T cells, B-cell-depleted T cells, or PBMCs provided the cDNA or gDNA that served as material.

Germline-derived CDR1 and CDR2 are SGDLS and YYNGEE. The CDR3 is 16 residues long. V dropped 5 bases and J dropped 4 bases, with 21 bases sitting between them. Per the authors' pipeline: Researchers report that nucleated cell counts were estimated from reference gene primer amplification. TCRdb's copy holds only in-frame clones and misses some; the assay was immunoSEQ multiplex PCR. V and J calls and clone size are those listed in that table; D and trimming were worked out from the DNA. The profile shows 100,000 to 130,000 clones, 80% to 90% of them singletons. This clone was found many times. This TCR was recovered from a human donor in a cohort sampled during active COVID-19. Specimen: peripheral blood. V is TRBV9 and J is TRBJ1-2; possible D gene TRBD1, 6 bases. CDR3 bases: TGTGCCAGCAGTCGAACAGGGAAGGGGTCGGGCTATGGCTACACCTTC. Translated, it gives CASSRTGKGSGYGYTF. The complete variable domain, with remaining parts taken from reference TRBV9 and TRBJ1-2, reads DSGVTQTPKHLITATGQRVTLRCSPRSGDLSVYWYQQSLDQGLQFLIQYYNGEERAKGNILERFSAQQFPDLHSELNLSSLELGDSALYFCASSRTGKGSGYGYTFGSGTRLTVV.